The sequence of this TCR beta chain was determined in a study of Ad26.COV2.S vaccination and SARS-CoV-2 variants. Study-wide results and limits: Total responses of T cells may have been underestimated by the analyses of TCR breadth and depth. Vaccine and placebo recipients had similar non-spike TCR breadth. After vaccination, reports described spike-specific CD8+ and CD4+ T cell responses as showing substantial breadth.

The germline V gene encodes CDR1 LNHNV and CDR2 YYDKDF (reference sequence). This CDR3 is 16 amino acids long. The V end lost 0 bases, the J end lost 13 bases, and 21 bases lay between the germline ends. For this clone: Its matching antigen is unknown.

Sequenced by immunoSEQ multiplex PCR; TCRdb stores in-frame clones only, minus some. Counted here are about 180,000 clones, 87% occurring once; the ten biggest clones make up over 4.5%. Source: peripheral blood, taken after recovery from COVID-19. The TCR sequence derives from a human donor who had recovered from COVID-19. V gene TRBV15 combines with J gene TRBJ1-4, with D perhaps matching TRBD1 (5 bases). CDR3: CATSREDTSLGYSLFF. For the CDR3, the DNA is TGTGCCACCAGCAGAGAGGACACGTCTTTAGGGTATTCACTGTTTTTT. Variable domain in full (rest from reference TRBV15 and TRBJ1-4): DAMVIQNPRYQVTQFGKPVTLSCSQTLNHNVMYWYQQKSSQAPKLLFHYYDKDFNNEADTPDNFQSRRPNTSFCFLDIRSPGLGDTAMYLCATSREDTSLGYSLFFGSGTQLSVL.